This T cell receptor (beta chain) is drawn from a study of ipilimumab plus nivolumab after autologous stem cell transplantation. Study-level information: Myeloma cases were transplant-naive high-risk or relapsed within 3 years post first autologous transplant.

Starting 14 to 28 days after autologous transplant, ipilimumab 1 mg/kg was given. Patients got 3 mg/kg IV nivolumab weeks 1, 4, 7, 10, then biweekly through week 26. Study results and caveats: Authors suggest TCR repertoire, Treg phenotype and gut microbiota support further study.

The germline CDR1 and CDR2 sequences are SGDLS and YYNGEE. V gave up 4 bases and J gave up 5 bases, with 11 bases separating them. The CDR3 has 13 amino acids. This clone was detected a few times. What it binds is not known. Repertoires were generated with immunoSEQ multiplex PCR, while TCRdb's copy carries only in-frame clones and drops some. The sample lists about 47,000 clones; about 88% were seen once. The TCR sequence derives from a male donor with multiple myeloma. This chain connects TRBV9 to TRBJ2-3; D is undetermined. Sequenced here: PBMCs, sampled in a trial of ipilimumab plus nivolumab as post-transplant consolidation. CDR3 DNA sequence: TGTGCCAGCAGCCCGAGGCCGGGAGATACGCAGTATTTT. Translation gives CASSPRPGDTQYF.